This TCR beta chain was observed in a study of blood T cells in healthy people across ages. The CDR3 runs to 15 residues. Germline values: CDR1 MNHEY, CDR2 SVGAGI. Per sample, extraction of total RNA gave at least 5 micrograms in every case. Next came a second PCR, run for about 7 to 12 cycles, which used a sample-barcoded 5' primer along with a J-beta primer mix. One entry per CDR3 protein, called by TCRdb with MiXCR from the 5' RACE reads. The sample has 850,000 to 1,000,000 distinct CDR3 sequences, approximately 50% seen once. This clonotype was detected once. Mismatch with germline at one junction end may stem from a read error.

This receptor was identified in a woman aged 55-69 years in good health. The chain combines TRBV6-5 with TRBJ2-7, with D maybe TRBD2 (5 bases). The DNA end is more similar to TRBJ2-5, so the J call may be wrong. The source material was blood. Here the CDR3 DNA reads TGTGCCGGCAGTTACTCCCGGGATCCCGGGGTGACCCAGTACTTC. The encoded protein is CAGSYSRDPGVTQYF.